A selection of T cell receptor beta chains follows, all from one sample in a study of response to subunit inactivated influenza vaccine. Via MiXCR, TCRdb re-called the RT-PCR reads, giving one row per CDR3 protein. The sample has roughly 500,000 distinct CDR3 sequences, under 25% seen once. This same sample was also part of a study on T cells expressing NK-cell markers.

Source: CD4+ T cells sorted from PBMCs, taken approximately 12 days after vaccination. The receptors shown here come from a man aged 50 to 59 who received an inactivated influenza vaccine. Both conserved end residues are part of each CDR3.

J	length	V	CDR3
TRBJ2-1	16	TRBV9	CASSVLGTSGSNEQFF
TRBJ2-1	15	TRBV20-1	CSARDRVGSYNEQFF
TRBJ2-7	14	TRBV6-4	CASSDEWCPREQYF
TRBJ1-1	14	TRBV20-1	CSLLRQGLGTEAFF
TRBJ2-3	15	TRBV5-5	CASRYRVGSTDTQYF
TRBJ2-7	15	TRBV7-2	CASSSRGVAHYEQYF
TRBJ2-2	14	TRBV7-9	CASSRGRDTGELFF
TRBJ2-7	14	TRBV28	CASSTGSQREVQYF
TRBJ1-1	13	TRBV20-1	CSAPGTLNTEAFF
TRBJ2-3	14	TRBV4-3	CASSQPGRPDTQYF
TRBJ2-1	14	TRBV6-1	CASKTSGGAYEQFF
TRBJ1-5	16	TRBV28	CASSLSGGYSNQPQHF
TRBJ2-3	12	TRBV29-1	CSVGGGTDTQYF
TRBJ1-6	15	TRBV5-4	CASSLVSTGPAPLHF
TRBJ2-7	15	TRBV12-3/TRBV12-4	CASSSTGTGGGEQYF
TRBJ1-5	18	TRBV4-1	CASSQVLRGLRGNQPQHF
TRBJ1-6	12	TRBV7-9	CASSPSSGPLHF
TRBJ2-7	12	TRBV4-2	CASSQDRDEQYF
TRBJ1-1	14	TRBV29-1	CSARTGALNTEAFF
TRBJ2-7	14	TRBV16	CASSRQTGFYEQYF
TRBJ1-6	13	TRBV28	CAIREGQDSPLHF
TRBJ1-2	13	TRBV18	CASSPRADYGYTF
TRBJ2-4	18	TRBV3-1	CASSQGLAGSLAKNIQYF
TRBJ2-7	15	TRBV7-2	CASSRTSWSSYEQYF
TRBJ1-6	14	TRBV3-1	CASSQEGQGAPLHF
TRBJ2-5	12	TRBV7-9	CASSLAPETQYF
TRBJ1-6	13	TRBV29-1	CSAGLGRNSPLHF
TRBJ2-7	16	TRBV4-2	CASSQGGYQGIGEQYF
TRBJ2-7	13	TRBV29-1	CSVSRTDSYEQYF
TRBJ1-5	14	TRBV20-1	CSARGQLVNQPQHF
TRBJ2-7	14	TRBV9	CASSVSSNSYEQYF
TRBJ2-3	15	TRBV20-1	CSARGSGDGTDTQYF
TRBJ2-3	14	TRBV11-2	CASSLTQGAGALYF
TRBJ1-2	14	TRBV5-1	CASSSRDRGYGYTF
TRBJ2-6	15	TRBV25-1	CASSEEGSGANVLTF
TRBJ2-1	19	TRBV15	CATSRQRGSGGSSYNEQFF
TRBJ1-2	14	TRBV4-2	CASSPSGTMYGYTF
TRBJ2-7	13	TRBV20-1	CSAIPRGPLEQYF
TRBJ2-1	14	TRBV25-1	CASSVAGQGNEQFF
TRBJ1-2	18	TRBV11-1	CASSPFPRQGLPNYGYTF
TRBJ2-1	14	TRBV10-3	CAISQREGYNEQFF
TRBJ2-7	13	TRBV29-1	CSVDIGGNGEQYF
TRBJ2-3	16	TRBV27	CASSYDGGRAGDTQYF
TRBJ1-1	13	TRBV12-3/TRBV12-4	CASRLGQNTEAFF
TRBJ2-1	16	TRBV25-1	CTSSEGTSGRHSEQFF